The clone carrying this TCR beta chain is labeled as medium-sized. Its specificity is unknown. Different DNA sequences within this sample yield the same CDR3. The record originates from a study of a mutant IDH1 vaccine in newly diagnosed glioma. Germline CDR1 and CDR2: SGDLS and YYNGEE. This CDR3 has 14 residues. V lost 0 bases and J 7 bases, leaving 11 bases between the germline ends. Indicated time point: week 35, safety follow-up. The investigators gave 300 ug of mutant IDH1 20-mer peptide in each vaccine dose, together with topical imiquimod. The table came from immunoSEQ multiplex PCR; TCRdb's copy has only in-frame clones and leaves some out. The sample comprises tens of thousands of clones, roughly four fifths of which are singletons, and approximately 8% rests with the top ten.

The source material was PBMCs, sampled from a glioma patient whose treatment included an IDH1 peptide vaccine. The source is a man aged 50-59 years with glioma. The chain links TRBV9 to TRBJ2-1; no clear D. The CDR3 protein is CASSVDLGANEQFF. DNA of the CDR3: TGTGCCAGCAGCGTAGACTTAGGCGCGAATGAGCAGTTCTTC.